One sample yielded the 31 T cell receptor beta chains listed below, sequenced in a study of T cells in Graves' hyperthyroidism and ophthalmopathy. RNA transcripts gave rise to amplified TCR beta CDR3 regions. Initially, a first-round RT-PCR of the TCR CDR3 employed the HTBI primer set. TCRdb re-derived calls from the multiplex PCR reads in MiXCR, one entry per CDR3 protein. The sample consists of about 590,000 distinct CDR3 sequences, 15% to 18% of them appearing once. Sequencing used blood. The receptors come from a young woman with Graves' hyperthyroidism.

This clonotype was observed at least ten times. CDR3 DNA: TGTGCCAGCAGCGACCAGGGGACGCGGCCTGAAGCTTTCTTT. Its translation: CASSDQGTRPEAFF. The chain employs TRBV6-1 and TRBJ1-1; TRBD1 might be the D (6 bases). Trimming pared 6 bases from V and 6 bases from J, leaving 17 bases between. Germline V gene lookup returns CDR1 MNHNS and CDR2 SASEGT. The CDR3 runs 14 residues.

The J gene is TRBJ2-2, the V gene TRBV11-1, with 7 nucleotides matching TRBD2. Germline CDR1 and CDR2: SGHAT and FQDESV (reference sequence). The V segment lost 3 bases and the J segment 4 bases; nucleotides outside the gene matches: 8. The CDR3 extends over 16 amino acids. The CDR3 protein is CASSFFREVATGELFF. DNA of the CDR3: TGTGCCAGCAGCTTTTTTCGGGAGGTTGCCACCGGGGAGCTGTTTTTT. The variable domain in full, with the rest retrieved from reference TRBV11-1 and TRBJ2-2, is EAEVAQSPRYKITEKSQAVAFWCDPISGHATLYWYRQILGQGPELLVQFQDESVVDDSQLPKDRFSAERLKGVDSTLKIQPAELGDSAMYLCASSFFREVATGELFFGEGSRLTVL.

This clonotype was seen ten or more times. V and J are TRBV2 and TRBJ2-3, with TRBD2 as a possible D gene (5 bases). Germline V gives CDR1 SNHLY, CDR2 FYNNEI. V was trimmed by 4 bases and J by 1 base, leaving 9 bases between them. There are 14 residues in the CDR3. The CDR3 protein is CASSALSGTDTQYF. The DNA of the CDR3 is TGTGCCAGCAGTGCCCTTAGCGGCACAGATACGCAGTATTTT. Full variable domain (missing parts from reference TRBV2 and TRBJ2-3): EPEVTQTPSHQVTQMGQEVILRCVPISNHLYFYWYRQILGQKVEFLVSFYNNEISEKSEIFDDQFSVERPDGSNFTLKIRSTKLEDSAMYFCASSALSGTDTQYFGPGTRLTVL.

This clonotype showed up many times. The chain carries TRBV11-2 and TRBJ2-7, with TRBD2 identical over 7 bases. The V and J ends lost 7 bases and 0 bases, in that order; junction bases with no gene match: 9. The CDR3 length is 15 residues. Germline V gene lookup returns CDR1 SGHAT and CDR2 FQNNGV. DNA for the CDR3: TGTGCCAGCACCAAATCCAGCGGGGACTCCTACGAGCAGTACTTC. Its protein is CASTKSSGDSYEQYF. Variable domain in full (rest from reference TRBV11-2 and TRBJ2-7): EAGVAQSPRYKIIEKRQSVAFWCNPISGHATLYWYQQILGQGPKLLIQFQNNGVVDDSQLPKDRFSAERLKGVDSTLKIQPAKLEDSAVYLCASTKSSGDSYEQYFGPGTRLTVT.

This clonotype was seen many times. CDR3 loop: CSATSGSFTYEQYF. CDR3 nucleotides: TGCAGTGCTACTAGCGGGAGTTTTACCTACGAGCAGTACTTC. The gene calls are TRBV20-1 and TRBJ2-7; 10 bases fit TRBD2. V shed 4 bases and J 2 bases; nucleotides not matched to a gene: 5. CDR3 length equals 14 residues. Per the germline V gene, CDR1 is DFQATT and CDR2 is SNEGSKA (reference sequence).

The CDR3 DNA follows: TGTGCCAGCAGTTGGGAGGGATCGAACACCGGGGAGCTGTTTTTT. Protein sequence: CASSWEGSNTGELFF. The chain carries TRBV5-4 and TRBJ2-2, with 7 bases matching TRBD2. The CDR3 has 15 residues. V gave up 5 bases and J gave up 0 bases; unmatched junction bases: 4. Germline CDR1 SGHNT, CDR2 YYREEE (reference sequence).

This clonotype was seen just once. This chain links TRBV6-1 with TRBJ1-1; D possibly corresponds to TRBD1 (5 bases). V lost 8 bases, J lost 0 bases, and 16 bases lay in between. Germline assignment: CDR1 MNHNS and CDR2 SASEGT. The CDR3 extends over 15 amino acids. The CDR3 sequence: CASRGRGGLNTEAFF. CDR3 DNA sequence: TGTGCCAGCCGAGGTCGGGGGGGGTTGAACACTGAAGCTTTCTTT.

The CDR3 sequence: CASSPMAGNYEQYF. The DNA for the CDR3 is TGTGCCAGCTCACCAATGGCCGGGAACTACGAGCAGTACTTC. This chain joins TRBV12-3 or TRBV12-4 and TRBJ2-7; TRBD2 might be the D (5 bases). V lost 8 bases and J 3 bases, leaving 17 bases between the germline ends. The CDR3 runs to 14 residues.

This clonotype was seen repeatedly, ten times or more. V is TRBV18 and J is TRBJ1-3; maybe TRBD1 (6 bases). The germline V gene has CDR1 KGHSH and CDR2 LQKENI. V gave up 3 bases and J gave up 0 bases, with 9 bases separating them. The CDR3 spans 15 residues. The CDR3: CASSPGQSSGNTIYF. The DNA for the CDR3 is TGTGCCAGCTCACCCGGACAGAGCTCTGGAAACACCATATATTTT.

This clonotype was detected ten times or more. The chain employs TRBV20-1 and TRBJ1-5, with D possibly being TRBD1 (6 bases). CDR3 size: 13 residues. Germline CDR1 is DFQATT and CDR2 is SNEGSKA (reference sequence). The germline V and J ends were trimmed by 6 bases and 2 bases, with 11 bases remaining between them. CDR3 DNA sequence: TGCAGTGCCCCCGAGGGGGGCAATCAGCCCCAGCATTTT. Its translation: CSAPEGGNQPQHF.

This clonotype showed up just a few times. The CDR3 DNA is TGCAGTGCTCTCCGGGACAGGGATATTCCCCTCCACTTT. Translating gives CSALRDRDIPLHF. This chain uses TRBV20-1 with TRBJ1-6, with 9 positions matching TRBD1. After removal of 5 bases from V and 13 bases from J, the junction contained 9 bases not matched to a gene. Germline V gene sequence: CDR1 DFQATT, CDR2 SNEGSKA (reference sequence). The CDR3 is made up of 13 amino acids.

This clonotype has at least ten counts. The chain recombines TRBV30 with TRBJ2-3; tentative D call: TRBD2 (6 bases). V lost 0 bases, J lost 4 bases, and 20 bases lay in between. CDR3 length: 17 residues. Germline loops: CDR1 GTSNPN, CDR2 SVGIG (reference sequence). The CDR3 loop reads CAWSVASFRESADTQYF. CDR3 DNA: TGTGCCTGGAGTGTAGCATCTTTTCGGGAGTCGGCAGATACGCAGTATTTT.

This sequence joins TRBV9 and TRBJ2-1, with 14 nucleotides matching TRBD2. With V trimmed by 1 base and J by 6 bases, 3 bases remained unmatched. Germline V lookup: CDR1 SGDLS, CDR2 YYNGEE. This CDR3 region has 16 residues. CDR3 nucleotide sequence: TGTGCCAGCAGCGTAACGGGGACTAGCGGGAGCAATGAGCAGTTCTTC. It yields the protein CASSVTGTSGSNEQFF. Supplemented by reference TRBV9 and TRBJ2-1, the full variable domain reads DSGVTQTPKHLITATGQRVTLRCSPRSGDLSVYWYQQSLDQGLQFLIQYYNGEERAKGNILERFSAQQFPDLHSELNLSSLELGDSALYFCASSVTGTSGSNEQFFGPGTRLTVL.

In this sample, this clonotype turned up many times. The chain couples TRBV30 to TRBJ1-1, with D maybe TRBD1 (5 bases). The CDR3 loop spans 14 amino acids. V lost 4 bases to trimming and J lost 3 bases, with 15 bases between them. Germline CDR1 GTSNPN, CDR2 SVGIG (reference sequence). The CDR3 coding sequence is TGTGCCTGGACTTTGACAGTAATGGACACTGAAGCTTTCTTT. Translated: CAWTLTVMDTEAFF.

This clonotype was counted a few times. The chain recombines TRBV29-1 with TRBJ1-1; D is unresolved. Germline CDR1 reads SQVTM; CDR2 reads ANQGSEA. The V and J ends lost 2 bases and 2 bases respectively, with 12 bases between them. The CDR3 has 14 amino acids. The chain's CDR3 is CSVELIWGNTEAFF. The CDR3 coding sequence is TGCAGCGTTGAACTCATATGGGGAAACACTGAAGCTTTCTTT.

The V call is TRBV27, the J call TRBJ2-2; D might be TRBD2 (5 bases). The ends were cut back, 3 bases at V and 7 bases at J, with 24 bases in the middle. Germline CDR1 reads MNHEY; CDR2 reads SMNVEV (reference sequence). This CDR3 comprises 18 residues. CDR3 loop: CASSLVSGIPTWVGELFF. For the CDR3, the DNA is TGTGCCAGCAGTTTGGTTTCCGGGATCCCAACGTGGGTCGGGGAGCTGTTTTTT.

The genes are TRBV20-1 and TRBJ2-7, with 8 nucleotides matching TRBD1. Germline CDR1 is DFQATT and CDR2 is SNEGSKA (reference sequence). This CDR3 has 15 amino acids. Germline trimming cut 5 bases from V and 7 bases from J; bases unmatched to any gene: 16. The chain's CDR3 is CSAQEKTGQGGEQYF. The CDR3 DNA reads as TGCAGTGCTCAAGAAAAGACTGGACAGGGTGGGGAGCAGTACTTC.

This clonotype was recorded a few times. DNA of the CDR3: TGTGCCAGCAGTCTTCACTTGGGCACTGAAGCTTTCTTT. Protein sequence: CASSLHLGTEAFF. This rearrangement joins TRBV12-3 or TRBV12-4 to TRBJ1-1, with D unclear. Trimming removed 5 bases at V and 4 bases at J, with 11 bases between. The length of the CDR3 is 13 residues.

V gene TRBV28 combines with J gene TRBJ2-1; the match to TRBD2 covers 11 bases. Unmatched junction bases numbered 6, after V lost 1 base and J lost 7 bases. Germline V gene sequence: CDR1 MDHEN, CDR2 SYDVKM. This CDR3 has 16 residues. The CDR3 loop is CASSLLAGGPPNEQFF. CDR3 coding DNA: TGTGCCAGCAGTTTATTAGCGGGAGGGCCCCCTAATGAGCAGTTCTTC.

The chain is built from TRBV24-1 and TRBJ2-2, with D maybe TRBD2 (6 bases). Germline CDR1 KGHDR, CDR2 SFDVKD. Trimming cost V 4 bases and J 0 bases, with 11 bases left between them. The length of the CDR3 is 16 residues. CDR3 sequence reads: CATSEGTPTNTGELFF. CDR3 in DNA: TGTGCCACCAGTGAGGGGACTCCTACGAACACCGGGGAGCTGTTTTTT.

There are many counts of this clonotype. The V gene is TRBV18, the J gene TRBJ2-1; TRBD2 agrees at 7 bases. CDR3 length equals 15 residues. The junction had 8 bases not matched to a gene; V was cut back by 6 bases and J by 3 bases. Germline CDR1 KGHSH, CDR2 LQKENI. The CDR3 loop is CASSRSRDYYNEQFF. In DNA, the CDR3 is TGTGCCAGCTCGCGATCCCGGGACTACTACAATGAGCAGTTCTTC. The full variable domain, its missing parts supplied by reference TRBV18 and TRBJ2-1, is NAGVMQNPRHLVRRRGQEARLRCSPMKGHSHVYWYRQLPEEGLKFMVYLQKENIIDESGMPKERFSAEFPKEGPSILRIQQVVRGDSAAYFCASSRSRDYYNEQFFGPGTRLTVL.

This clonotype has ten or more counts. The V call is TRBV20-1, the J call TRBJ2-4; D is possibly TRBD1 (6 bases). Trimming removed 4 bases from V and 1 base from J, with 14 bases in between. Germline-derived CDR1 and CDR2 are DFQATT and SNEGSKA (reference sequence). The CDR3 length is 15 residues. This CDR3 is CSATRQDWAKNIQYF. CDR3 nucleotides: TGCAGTGCTACCCGACAGGATTGGGCCAAAAACATTCAGTACTTC.

This clonotype was counted only a few times. The V call is TRBV4-1, the J call TRBJ1-2; D remains unclear. The CDR3 extends over 13 amino acids. Germline V gene data show CDR1 as MGHRA and CDR2 as YSYEKL. V lost 0 bases to trimming and J lost 8 bases, with 10 bases between them. CDR3 in DNA: TGCGCCAGCAGCCAAGACGTTATGGCGGGCTACACCTTC. Translating it yields CASSQDVMAGYTF.

This clonotype was seen repeatedly, ten times or more. This sequence joins TRBV2 and TRBJ2-1, with a tentative D call TRBD2 (5 bases). The V gene lost 2 bases and the J gene lost 10 bases, with 15 bases spanning the gap. CDR1 SNHLY and CDR2 FYNNEI come from the germline V gene. CDR3 size: 14 residues. CDR3 sequence: CASSEQEENGEQFF. The DNA of the CDR3 is TGTGCCAGCAGTGAACAGGAGGAAAATGGCGAGCAGTTCTTC.

This clonotype was seen ten or more times. CDR3 DNA sequence: TGTGCCAGCAGCTTAGATACATCAACTTGGGGGTACGAGCAGTACTTC. Its translation: CASSLDTSTWGYEQYF. The rearrangement joins TRBV11-2 to TRBJ2-7; D may correspond to TRBD1 or TRBD2 (5 bases each). CDR3 length: 16 residues. CDR1 and CDR2 (germline): SGHAT, FQNNGV. V shed 0 bases and J shed 4 bases, with 16 bases lying between them.

The chain recombines TRBV14 with TRBJ2-7; 9 bases fit TRBD2. Germline V gene lookup returns CDR1 SGHDN and CDR2 FVKESK. Unmatched junction bases numbered 6, after V lost 6 bases and J lost 0 bases. The CDR3 is 15 amino acids. This chain's CDR3 is CASSYGLALSYEQYF. For the CDR3, the DNA is TGTGCCAGCAGTTACGGACTAGCGCTCTCCTACGAGCAGTACTTC.

J is TRBJ2-3 and V is TRBV29-1; weak D call: TRBD1 (6 bases). The better agreement between TRBJ1-5 and the DNA end casts doubt on the J call. Germline CDR1 and CDR2: SQVTM and ANQGSEA. The length of the CDR3 is 13 residues. The CDR3 nucleotides are TGCAGCGCCGCCCCGTCGCGGACAGATACGCAGCATTTT. This codes for CSAAPSRTDTQHF.

This clonotype was detected ten times or more. V usage is TRBV29-1 and J usage is TRBJ1-5; no definite D call. The CDR3 consists of 13 residues. Germline V lookup: CDR1 SQVTM, CDR2 ANQGSEA. The germline V and J ends were trimmed by 3 bases and 1 base, with 7 bases remaining between them. The CDR3 bases are TGCAGCGTTGAGATTTCGAGCAATCAGCCCCAGCATTTT. Protein: CSVEISSNQPQHF.

In its sample, this clonotype was seen a few times. V and J are TRBV20-1 and TRBJ2-7; D not resolved. This CDR3 is built from 15 residues. The germline V gene encodes CDR1 DFQATT and CDR2 SNEGSKA (reference sequence). The ends were cut back, 0 bases at V and 2 bases at J, with 14 bases in the middle. Here the CDR3 reads CSARDWRPETYEQYF. In nucleotides, the CDR3 is TGCAGTGCTAGAGATTGGAGACCGGAAACCTACGAGCAGTACTTC.

This clonotype was found many times. This rearrangement joins TRBV5-1 to TRBJ2-7; a possible D gene is TRBD2 (6 bases). The CDR3 totals 12 residues. Trimming shortened V by 4 bases and J by 4 bases, and 9 bases separated the two germline ends. Germline CDR1 and CDR2: SGHRS and YFSETQ. The CDR3 nucleotides read TGCGCCAGCAGCCGGGGGATTTACGAGCAGTACTTC. It translates to CASSRGIYEQYF.

This clonotype was seen ten or more times. The chain carries TRBV19 and TRBJ2-2, with D tentatively TRBD1 (5 bases). Germline CDR1 and CDR2: LNHDA and SQIVND (reference sequence). V was trimmed by 4 bases and J by 5 bases, leaving 11 bases between them. The CDR3 loop spans 14 amino acids. The CDR3 DNA sequence: TGTGCCAGTAGTAGGGATAGGGGAACCGGGGAGCTGTTTTTT. As protein: CASSRDRGTGELFF.